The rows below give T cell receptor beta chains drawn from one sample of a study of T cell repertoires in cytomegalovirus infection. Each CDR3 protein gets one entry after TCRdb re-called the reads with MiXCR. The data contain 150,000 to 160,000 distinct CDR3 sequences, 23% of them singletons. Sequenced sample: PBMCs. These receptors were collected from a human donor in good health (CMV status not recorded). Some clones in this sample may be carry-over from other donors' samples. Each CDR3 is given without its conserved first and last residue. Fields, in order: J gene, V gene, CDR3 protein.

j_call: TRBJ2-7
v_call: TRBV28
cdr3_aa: ASSLASGGSEQY

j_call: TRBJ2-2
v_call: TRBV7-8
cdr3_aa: ASSYPDIYTGELF

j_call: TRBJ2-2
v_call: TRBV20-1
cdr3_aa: SAGGWTGELF

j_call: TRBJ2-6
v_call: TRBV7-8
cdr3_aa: ASSLGLAGGDSGANVLT

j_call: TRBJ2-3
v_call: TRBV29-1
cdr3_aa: SVGRDSTDTQY

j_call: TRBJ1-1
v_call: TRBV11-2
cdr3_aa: ASSSRNTEAF

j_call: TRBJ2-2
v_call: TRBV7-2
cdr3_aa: ASSSVAQGRTGELF

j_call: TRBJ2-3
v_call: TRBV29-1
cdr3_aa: SVRREGTQY

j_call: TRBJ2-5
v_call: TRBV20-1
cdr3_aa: SARDVGTQY

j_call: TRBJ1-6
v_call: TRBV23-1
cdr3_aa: ASKQNYNSPLH

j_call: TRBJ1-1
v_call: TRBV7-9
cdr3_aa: ASSLATTEAF

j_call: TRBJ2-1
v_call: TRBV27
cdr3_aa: ASRERERGGNEQF

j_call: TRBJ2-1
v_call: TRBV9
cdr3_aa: ASSEAGIAVNEQF

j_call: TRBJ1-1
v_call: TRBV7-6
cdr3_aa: ASRTWEETEAF

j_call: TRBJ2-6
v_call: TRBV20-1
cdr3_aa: SASVTGTGANVLT

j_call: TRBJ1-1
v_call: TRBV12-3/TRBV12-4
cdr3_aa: ASSLPGGNTEAF

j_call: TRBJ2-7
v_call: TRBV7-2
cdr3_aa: ASSGTGVEQY

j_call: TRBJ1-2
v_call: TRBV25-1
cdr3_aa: ASSGLNRTPGGEKGGYT

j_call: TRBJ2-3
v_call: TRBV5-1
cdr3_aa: ASSLSFGTDTQY

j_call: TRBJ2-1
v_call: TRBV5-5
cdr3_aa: ASSLGVAGGFSYNEQF

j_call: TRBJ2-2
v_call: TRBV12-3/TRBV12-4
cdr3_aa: SSRLAPNTGELF

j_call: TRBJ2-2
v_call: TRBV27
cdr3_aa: ASSFGTGPGELF

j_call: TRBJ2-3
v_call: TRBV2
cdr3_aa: ASSELSGFITDTQY

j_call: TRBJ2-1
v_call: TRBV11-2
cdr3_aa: ASSLTGQTYNEQF